This entry features one T cell receptor beta chain sequence. Its ends do not fully match the called genes, so a read error is possible. Investigators took about 10 milliliters of peripheral blood from every donor. The sample belongs to a study of blood T cells in healthy people across ages. Next came a second PCR, run for about 6 to 12 cycles, which used a sample-barcoded 5' primer along with a J-beta primer mix. TCRdb re-called the 5' RACE reads through MiXCR, storing one row per CDR3 protein. The table has about 1.8 million distinct CDR3 sequences, around 50% seen once. This TCR came from a woman between 40 and 50 years old in good health. Sequencing was carried out using blood.

CDR3 DNA: TGTGCCATCAGTGGTCGGACAGGGTCAAACAATAAGCAGTTCTTC. Encoded protein: CAISGRTGSNNKQFF. The rearrangement links TRBV10-3 to TRBJ2-1; 8 bases line up with TRBD1. The CDR3 has 15 amino acids. The germline CDR1 and CDR2 sequences are ENHRY and SYGVKD.